The entry below gives a single T cell receptor beta chain sequence along with its context. Antigen: not known. With V trimmed by 0 bases and J by 6 bases, 5 bases remained unmatched. This CDR3 spans 15 amino acids. Germline values: CDR1 SGHTA, CDR2 FQGTGA. These data belong to a study of cytomegalovirus exposure and HLA in healthy donors. Study-wide background: Some 180 million T cells yielded some 120 million unique TCR beta sequences in earlier analysis.

Findings of the study overall: DRB1 showed the most TCR associations and HLA-C the fewest in a later analysis, as rates varied by HLA locus.

PCR used 60 Vbeta primers and 13 Jbeta primers. The table came from immunoSEQ multiplex PCR; TCRdb's copy has only in-frame clones and leaves some out. The sample records some 130,000 clones, about 74% being singletons. The origin of this receptor is a male donor in good health and CMV-seronegative. The sequenced sample consisted of PBMCs. This rearrangement joins TRBV7-3 to TRBJ2-3, with TRBD2 matching over 8 bases. CDR3 sequence: CASSLTSLAGDTQYF. CDR3 DNA sequence: TGTGCCAGCAGCTTAACTTCGTTAGCGGGGGATACGCAGTATTTT.